This TCR beta chain was recovered during a study of blood T cells in healthy people across ages. Study observations and caveats: A greater number of naive CD4+ cells and higher diversity distinguished long-lived donors from aged donors. It was not known whether donors were CMV positive (a possible confounder of expanded clonotype changes).

As to this clonotype: Antigen unknown.

V dropped 3 bases and J dropped 3 bases, with 17 bases sitting between them. The CDR3 runs 16 residues. Germline V lookup: CDR1 SGDLS, CDR2 YYNGEE. With a J-beta primer mix and a sample-barcoded 5' primer, a second PCR ran roughly 6 to 11 cycles. Each of the cDNA molecules was tagged by a template-switch adaptor with 12 random nucleotides. There were at least 3 million CDR3-containing paired-end reads obtained from each sample. Via MiXCR, TCRdb re-called the 5' RACE reads, giving one row per CDR3 protein. The sample includes about 730,000 distinct CDR3 sequences, roughly two fifths of them seen just once.

The sample was blood. The TCR sequence derives from a woman aged 55-70 years in good health. This chain joins TRBV9 and TRBJ2-3; maybe TRBD2 (7 bases). CDR3 loop: CASSGPAGAGTDTQYF. In nucleotides, the CDR3 is TGTGCCAGCAGCGGCCCTGCGGGGGCTGGGACAGATACGCAGTATTTT.